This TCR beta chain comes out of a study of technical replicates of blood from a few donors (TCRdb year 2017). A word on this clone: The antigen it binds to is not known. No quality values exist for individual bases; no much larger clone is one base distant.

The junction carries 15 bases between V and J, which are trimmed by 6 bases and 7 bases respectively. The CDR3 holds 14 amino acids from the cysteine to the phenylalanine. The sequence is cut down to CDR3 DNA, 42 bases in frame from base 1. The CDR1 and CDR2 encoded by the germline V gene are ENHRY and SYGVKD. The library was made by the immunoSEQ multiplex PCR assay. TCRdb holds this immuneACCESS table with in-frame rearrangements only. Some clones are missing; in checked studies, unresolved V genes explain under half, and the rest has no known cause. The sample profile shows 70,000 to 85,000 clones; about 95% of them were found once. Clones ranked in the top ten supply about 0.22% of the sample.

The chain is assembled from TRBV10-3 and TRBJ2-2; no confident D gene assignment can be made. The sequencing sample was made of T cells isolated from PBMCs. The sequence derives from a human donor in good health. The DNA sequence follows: TGTGCCATCAGGAGGTCGAGTGGTATCGGGGAGCTGTTTTTT. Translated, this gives CAIRRSSGIGELFF.